What follows are 15 T cell receptor beta chains derived from one specimen sequenced in a study of blood T cell repertoires in COVID-19. Measured with immunoSEQ multiplex PCR; TCRdb has only the in-frame clones, and not every one. Here the sample spans about 160,000 clones, around 92% being singletons. The source material was peripheral blood. The receptor set was obtained from a man aged 25-45 years with COVID-19, enrolled during active disease.

V and J are TRBV9 and TRBJ1-4, with D unclear. Germline CDR1 SGDLS, CDR2 YYNGEE. With 1 base removed from V and 3 bases from J, the gap between germline ends came to 7 bases. This CDR3 region has 14 residues. This CDR3 is CASSVYSSNEKLFF. The CDR3 DNA reads as TGTGCCAGCAGCGTATATTCCTCTAATGAAAAACTGTTTTTT.

This clone was detected once. The V and J genes are TRBV18 and TRBJ1-5; D gene ambiguous. V was cut by 3 bases and J by 6 bases, with 18 bases left in between. The CDR3 totals 16 residues. Germline CDR1 and CDR2: KGHSH and LQKENI. The CDR3 protein is CASSPVAGGVGQPQHF. DNA of the CDR3: TGTGCCAGCTCACCGGTGGCAGGCGGGGTTGGTCAGCCCCAGCATTTT.

This clone was found once. V gene TRBV28 combines with J gene TRBJ2-5, with 9 bases aligning to TRBD1. V was clipped by 5 bases and J by 9 bases; unmatched bases: 7. CDR3 length: 13 amino acids. Germline CDR1 is MDHEN and CDR2 is SYDVKM. As DNA, the CDR3 is TGTGCCAGCAGTGGACAGGGGCGAGGGGCCCAGTACTTC. Protein sequence: CASSGQGRGAQYF.

The CDR3 coding sequence is TGTGCCAGCAGCTCCAGGGGATTCCCTCCGGCCGGGGAGCTGTTTTTT. Translation gives CASSSRGFPPAGELFF. This chain uses TRBV5-5 with TRBJ2-2, with D tentatively TRBD1 (6 bases). V lost 3 bases and J 6 bases, leaving 18 bases between the germline ends. Germline V gene data show CDR1 as SGHKS and CDR2 as YYEKEE (reference sequence). This CDR3 is built from 16 residues.

V usage is TRBV4-1 and J usage is TRBJ2-5, with 11 nucleotides matching TRBD2. CDR1 and CDR2 (germline): MGHRA, YSYEKL. The trim removed 4 bases at V and 3 bases at J, leaving 4 bases unmatched. The CDR3 runs to 15 residues. This CDR3 is CASSLSSGREETQYF. The CDR3 DNA is TGCGCCAGCAGCCTAAGTAGCGGGAGGGAAGAGACCCAGTACTTC.

The gene calls are TRBV6-1 and TRBJ1-2; unclear D gene. Germline V lookup: CDR1 MNHNS, CDR2 SASEGT. The CDR3 is made up of 13 amino acids. V shed 3 bases and J shed 6 bases, with 11 bases lying between them. Written as DNA, the CDR3 is TGTGCCAGCAGTGAGGGAGGGTCGAATGGCTACACCTTC. Translated, it gives CASSEGGSNGYTF.

The J gene is TRBJ2-2, the V gene TRBV10-3; TRBD2 matches at 10 bases. V shed 4 bases and J 2 bases; nucleotides not matched to a gene: 10. From germline, CDR1 is ENHRY and CDR2 SYGVKD. The CDR3 totals 18 residues. The CDR3 DNA reads as TGTGCCATCAGTGGGGGTAGCGGGAGGATTTCAAACACCGGGGAGCTGTTTTTT. Translating it yields CAISGGSGRISNTGELFF.

The chain's CDR3 is CASALSPGQGLGQPQHF. The CDR3 coding sequence is TGTGCCAGCGCCCTTTCCCCGGGACAGGGTTTAGGCCAGCCCCAGCATTTT. The genes are TRBV7-9 and TRBJ1-5; TRBD1 matches at 9 bases. CDR3 size: 17 residues. V lost 8 bases, J lost 7 bases, and 18 bases stayed unmatched. Germline V gene data show CDR1 as SEHNR and CDR2 as FQNEAQ (reference sequence).

The chain has TRBV4-2 and TRBJ2-7; 10 nucleotides line up with TRBD2. The length of the CDR3 is 18 residues. V was clipped by 1 base and J by 5 bases; unmatched bases: 14. The germline gives CDR1 LGHNA, CDR2 YNFKEQ. The DNA of the CDR3 is TGTGCCAGCAGCCAAGGGAGGCGGGCTAGCGGGAGAATCAACGAGCAGTACTTC. Its protein is CASSQGRRASGRINEQYF.

J is TRBJ1-1 and V is TRBV7-9; D might be TRBD1 (5 bases). This CDR3 has 14 amino acids. CDR1 is SEHNR and CDR2 is FQNEAQ in the germline V gene (reference sequence). V was trimmed by 5 bases and J by 4 bases, leaving 14 bases between them. CDR3 in DNA: TGTGCCAGCAGCCGAATCATGGGGGGCACTGAAGCTTTCTTT. Amino acid sequence: CASSRIMGGTEAFF.

The genes are TRBV30 and TRBJ2-1; 7 bases agree with TRBD1. With V trimmed by 3 bases and J by 12 bases, 11 bases remained unmatched. Germline V gives CDR1 GTSNPN, CDR2 SVGIG (reference sequence). The CDR3 contains 13 residues. The CDR3 is CAWSATDRAAQFF. DNA of the CDR3: TGTGCCTGGAGCGCAACCGACAGGGCGGCGCAGTTCTTC.

The chain recombines TRBV7-2 with TRBJ1-3, with 8 bases that match TRBD1. Germline CDR1 and CDR2: SGHTA and FQGNSA. V shed 5 bases, J shed 8 bases, and the junction held 11 bases outside the gene matches. CDR3 length equals 15 residues. This chain's CDR3 is CASSLLGQGRDTIYF. The CDR3 DNA sequence: TGTGCCAGCAGCCTACTCGGACAGGGAAGGGACACCATATATTTT.

The chain uses TRBV7-6 and TRBJ1-1, with TRBD1 identical over 8 bases. With 2 bases clipped from V and 5 bases from J, the junction kept 7 bases outside the gene matches. The CDR3 consists of 15 residues. Looked up from germline, CDR1 is SGHVS and CDR2 is FNYEAQ. CDR3 residues: CASSLRTGSRTEAFF. CDR3 DNA sequence: TGTGCCAGCAGCTTACGGACAGGGAGTAGGACTGAAGCTTTCTTT. Using reference TRBV7-6 and TRBJ1-1 for the parts outside the CDR3, the full variable domain is GAGVSQSPRYKVTKRGQDVALRCDPISGHVSLYWYRQALGQGPEFLTYFNYEAQQDKSGLPNDRFSAERPEGSISTLTIQRTEQRDSAMYRCASSLRTGSRTEAFFGQGTRLTVV.

This rearrangement joins TRBV6-6 to TRBJ2-1, with 9 bases lining up with TRBD2. The CDR3 has 19 amino acids. CDR1 and CDR2 (germline): MNHNY, SVGAGI (reference sequence). The ends lost 6 bases at V and 1 base at J; junction bases unmatched: 16. The DNA for the CDR3 is TGTGCCAGCAGCTTAAGGGGGCGGGGACTAGCCATTTCCTACAATGAGCAGTTCTTC. It encodes CASSLRGRGLAISYNEQFF.

The genes are TRBV19 and TRBJ1-5; tentatively, D is TRBD1 (5 bases). Trimming shortened V by 6 bases and J by 7 bases, and 19 bases separated the two germline ends. Per germline, CDR1 LNHDA and CDR2 SQIVND (reference sequence). This CDR3 has 15 residues. CDR3 in DNA: TGTGCCAGTAGGCTCGGGGAGGGGAATGGACAGCCCCAGCATTTT. Translating gives CASRLGEGNGQPQHF.